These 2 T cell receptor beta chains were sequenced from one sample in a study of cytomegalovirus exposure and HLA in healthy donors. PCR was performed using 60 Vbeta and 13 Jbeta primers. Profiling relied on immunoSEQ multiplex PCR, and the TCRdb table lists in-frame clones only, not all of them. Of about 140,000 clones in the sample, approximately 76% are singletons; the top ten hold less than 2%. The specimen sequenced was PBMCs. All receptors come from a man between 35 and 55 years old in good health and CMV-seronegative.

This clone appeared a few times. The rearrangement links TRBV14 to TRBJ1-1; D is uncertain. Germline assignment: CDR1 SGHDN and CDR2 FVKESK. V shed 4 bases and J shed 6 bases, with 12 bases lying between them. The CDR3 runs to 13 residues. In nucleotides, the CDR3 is TGTGCCAGCAGCCTAGTTCCAGGCTCTGAAGCTTTCTTT. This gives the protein CASSLVPGSEAFF.

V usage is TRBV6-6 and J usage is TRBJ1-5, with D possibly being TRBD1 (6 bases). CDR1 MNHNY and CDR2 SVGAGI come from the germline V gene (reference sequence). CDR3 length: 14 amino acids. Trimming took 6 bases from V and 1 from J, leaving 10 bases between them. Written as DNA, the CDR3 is TGTGCCAGCAGGCCGACAGGCAGCAATCAGCCCCAGCATTTT. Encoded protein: CASRPTGSNQPQHF.